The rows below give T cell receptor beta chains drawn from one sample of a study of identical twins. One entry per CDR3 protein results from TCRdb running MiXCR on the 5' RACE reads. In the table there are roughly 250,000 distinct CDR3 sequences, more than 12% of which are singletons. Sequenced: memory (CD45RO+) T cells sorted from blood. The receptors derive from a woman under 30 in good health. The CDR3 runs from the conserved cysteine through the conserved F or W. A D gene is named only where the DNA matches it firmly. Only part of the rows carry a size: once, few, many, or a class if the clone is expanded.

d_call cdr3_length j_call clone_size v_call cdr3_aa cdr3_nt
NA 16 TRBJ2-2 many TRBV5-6 CASSHPWSDNTGELFF TGTGCCAGCAGCCACCCTTGGTCCGATAACACCGGGGAGCTGTTTTTT
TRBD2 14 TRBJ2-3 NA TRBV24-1 CATSDLRSGRTQYF TGTGCCACCAGTGATCTTCGTAGCGGGAGGACGCAGTATTTT
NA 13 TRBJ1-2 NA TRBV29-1 CSVRGDRSYGYTF TGCAGCGTTCGCGGTGACAGAAGCTATGGCTACACCTTC
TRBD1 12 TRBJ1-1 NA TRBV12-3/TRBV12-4 CASSRDRGGAFF TGTGCCAGCAGTCGGGACAGGGGGGGGGCTTTCTTT
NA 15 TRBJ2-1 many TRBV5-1 CASSLGSGGGNEQFF TGCGCCAGCAGCTTGGGATCAGGAGGGGGGAATGAGCAGTTCTTC
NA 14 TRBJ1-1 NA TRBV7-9 CASSLSRVVSEAFF TGTGCCAGCAGCTTAAGCAGGGTAGTTAGTGAAGCTTTCTTT
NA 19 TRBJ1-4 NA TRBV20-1 CSARDPPRARGATNEKLFF TGCAGTGCTAGAGATCCCCCCAGGGCCCGCGGGGCAACTAATGAAAAACTGTTTTTT
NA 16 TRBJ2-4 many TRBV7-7 CASSLGRRLAKNIQYF TGTGCTAGCAGCTTAGGACGGAGACTAGCCAAAAACATTCAGTACTTC
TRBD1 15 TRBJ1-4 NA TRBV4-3 CASSQLTGGGEKLFF TGCGCCAGCAGCCAACTCACAGGGGGCGGTGAAAAACTGTTTTTT
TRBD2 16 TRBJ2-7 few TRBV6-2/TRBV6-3 CASSFTGTSGSHEQYF TGTGCCAGCAGTTTCACCGGGACTAGCGGGAGTCACGAGCAGTACTTC
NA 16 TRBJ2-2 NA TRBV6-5 CASSYSFTGSTGELFF TGTGCCAGCAGTTACTCGTTTACGGGCTCAACCGGGGAGCTGTTTTTT
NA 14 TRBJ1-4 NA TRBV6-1 CASRRGGADEKLFF TGTGCCAGCAGGCGAGGGGGGGCGGATGAAAAACTGTTTTTT
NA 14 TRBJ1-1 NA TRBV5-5 CASRPNPSNTEAFF TGTGCCAGCCGCCCTAACCCTTCGAACACTGAAGCTTTCTTT
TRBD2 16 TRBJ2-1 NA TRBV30 CAWSPSGRGNVNEQFF TGTGCCTGGAGTCCTAGCGGGAGGGGGAATGTGAATGAGCAGTTCTTC
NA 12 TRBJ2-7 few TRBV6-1 CASSETIYEQYF TGTGCCAGCAGTGAAACGATTTACGAGCAGTACTTC
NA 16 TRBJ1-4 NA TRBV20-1 CSARNSDGFPFEKLFF TGCAGTGCTAGGAATTCTGATGGGTTCCCGTTCGAAAAACTGTTTTTT
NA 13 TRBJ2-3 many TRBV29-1 CSGDEGGTDTQYF TGCAGCGGGGACGAGGGGGGGACAGATACGCAGTATTTT
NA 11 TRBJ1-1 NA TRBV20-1 CSARENFEAFF TGCAGTGCTAGAGAGAACTTTGAAGCTTTCTTT
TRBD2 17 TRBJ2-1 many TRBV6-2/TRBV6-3 CASSWRGLAGIYNEQFF TGTGCCAGCAGTTGGCGGGGACTAGCGGGGATTTACAATGAGCAGTTCTTC
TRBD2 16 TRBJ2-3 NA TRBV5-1 CASSTSGRAHTDTQYF TGCGCCAGCAGCACTAGCGGGAGGGCCCACACAGATACGCAGTATTTT
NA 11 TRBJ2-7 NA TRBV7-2 CASSNPTEQYF TGTGCCAGCAGCAACCCTACAGAGCAGTACTTC
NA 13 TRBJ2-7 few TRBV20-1 CSARIGLFSEQYF TGCAGTGCTAGGATCGGTCTCTTCTCCGAGCAGTACTTC
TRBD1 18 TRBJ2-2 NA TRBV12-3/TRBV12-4 CASSLTPGQGARTGELFF TGTGCCAGCAGTTTGACCCCAGGGCAGGGGGCGCGTACCGGGGAGCTGTTTTTT
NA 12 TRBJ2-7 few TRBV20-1 CSARTPSYEQYF TGCAGTGCCCGGACCCCATCCTACGAGCAGTACTTC
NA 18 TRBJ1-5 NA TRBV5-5 CASSVDGVGPYSNQPQHF TGTGCCAGCAGCGTCGACGGGGTAGGGCCGTATAGCAATCAGCCCCAGCATTTT
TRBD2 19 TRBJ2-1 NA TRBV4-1 CASSQDPGPFSGSPNEQFF TGCGCCAGCAGCCAAGACCCCGGGCCTTTTAGCGGGTCCCCCAATGAGCAGTTCTTC
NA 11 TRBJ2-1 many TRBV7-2 CASTLHNEQFF TGTGCCAGCACCCTCCACAATGAGCAGTTCTTC
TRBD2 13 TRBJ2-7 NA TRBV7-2 CASSSLAGYEQYF TGTGCCAGCAGCTCACTAGCGGGGTACGAGCAGTACTTC
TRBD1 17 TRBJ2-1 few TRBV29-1 CSVEERDRTGVYNEQFF TGCAGCGTTGAAGAACGGGATAGGACAGGGGTCTACAATGAGCAGTTCTTC
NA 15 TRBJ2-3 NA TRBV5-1 CASSLDGGRSYTQYF TGCGCCAGCAGCTTGGACGGGGGCAGAAGCTATACGCAGTATTTT
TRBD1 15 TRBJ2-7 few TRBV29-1 CSVEAFGTGGDEQYF TGCAGCGTTGAAGCGTTTGGGACAGGGGGCGACGAGCAGTACTTC
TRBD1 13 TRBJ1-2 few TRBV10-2 CASSADRIYGYTF TGCGCCAGCAGTGCGGACAGGATCTATGGCTACACCTTC
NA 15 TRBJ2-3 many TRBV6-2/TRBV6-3 CASSYAAGGTDTQYF TGTGCCAGCAGTTACGCTGCAGGGGGCACAGATACGCAGTATTTT
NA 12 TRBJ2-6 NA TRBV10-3 CAIHSGANVLTF TGTGCCATCCATTCTGGGGCCAACGTCCTGACTTTC
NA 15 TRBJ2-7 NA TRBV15 CATSRDEGRTYEQYF TGTGCCACCAGCAGAGATGAGGGGAGGACCTACGAGCAGTACTTC
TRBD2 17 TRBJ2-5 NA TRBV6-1 CASSEVLSGGLQETQYF TGTGCCAGCAGTGAAGTCCTTAGCGGGGGGCTCCAAGAGACCCAGTACTTC
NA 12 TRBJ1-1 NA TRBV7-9 CASSWAGTEAFF TGTGCCAGCAGCTGGGCGGGTACTGAAGCTTTCTTT
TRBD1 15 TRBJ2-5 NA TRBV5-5 CASSLGTGFGETQYF TGTGCCAGCAGCTTGGGGACAGGGTTTGGAGAGACCCAGTACTTC
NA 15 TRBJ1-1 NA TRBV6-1 CASSSGGAGNTEAFF TGTGCCAGCAGCTCGGGGGGGGCGGGAAACACTGAAGCTTTCTTT
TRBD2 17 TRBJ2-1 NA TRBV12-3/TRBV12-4 CASSGGGTSGSYNEQFF TGTGCCAGCAGTGGGGGGGGGACTAGCGGCTCCTACAATGAGCAGTTCTTC
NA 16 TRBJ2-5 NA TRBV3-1 CASRSDSGPGEETQYF TGTGCCAGCAGATCCGACAGTGGGCCGGGGGAAGAGACCCAGTACTTC
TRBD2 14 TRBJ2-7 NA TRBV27 CASTQAGPSREQYF TGTGCCAGCACCCAAGCGGGACCCTCCCGCGAGCAGTACTTC
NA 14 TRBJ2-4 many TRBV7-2 CASSLELRVNIQYF TGTGCCAGCAGCTTAGAGCTGAGGGTGAACATTCAGTACTTC